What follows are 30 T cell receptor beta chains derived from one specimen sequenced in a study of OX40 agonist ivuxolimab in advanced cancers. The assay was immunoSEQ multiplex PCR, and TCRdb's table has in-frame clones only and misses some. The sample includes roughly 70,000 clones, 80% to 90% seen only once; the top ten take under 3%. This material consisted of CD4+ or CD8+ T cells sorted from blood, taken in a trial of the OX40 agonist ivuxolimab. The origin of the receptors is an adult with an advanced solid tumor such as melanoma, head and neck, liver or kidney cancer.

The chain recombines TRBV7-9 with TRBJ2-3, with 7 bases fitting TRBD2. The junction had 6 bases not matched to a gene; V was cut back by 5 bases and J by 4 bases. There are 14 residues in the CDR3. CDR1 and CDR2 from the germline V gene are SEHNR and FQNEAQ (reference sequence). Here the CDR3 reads CASSASRGADTQYF. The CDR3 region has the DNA TGTGCCAGCAGCGCTAGCCGGGGGGCAGATACGCAGTATTTT.

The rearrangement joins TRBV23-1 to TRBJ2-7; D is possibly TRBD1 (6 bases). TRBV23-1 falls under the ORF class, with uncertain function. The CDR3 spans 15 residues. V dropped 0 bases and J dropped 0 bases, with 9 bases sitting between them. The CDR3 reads CASSQSGGDSYEQYF. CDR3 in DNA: TGCGCCAGCAGTCAATCAGGGGGAGACTCCTACGAGCAGTACTTC.

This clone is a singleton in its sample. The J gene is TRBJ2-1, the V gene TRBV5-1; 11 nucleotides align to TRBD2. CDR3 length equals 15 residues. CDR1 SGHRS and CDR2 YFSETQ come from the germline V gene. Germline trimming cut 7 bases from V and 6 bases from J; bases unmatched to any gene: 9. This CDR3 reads CASRPLAGGGNEQFF. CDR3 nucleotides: TGCGCCAGCCGCCCCCTAGCGGGAGGTGGCAATGAGCAGTTCTTC.

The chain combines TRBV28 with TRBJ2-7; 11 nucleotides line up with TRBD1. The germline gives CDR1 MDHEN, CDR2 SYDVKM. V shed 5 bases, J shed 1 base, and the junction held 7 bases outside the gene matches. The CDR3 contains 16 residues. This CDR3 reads CASSTSGTGGSYEQYF. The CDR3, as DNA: TGTGCCAGCAGTACCTCCGGGACAGGGGGGTCCTACGAGCAGTACTTC. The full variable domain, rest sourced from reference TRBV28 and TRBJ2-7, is DVKVTQSSRYLVKRTGEKVFLECVQDMDHENMFWYRQDPGLGLRLIYFSYDVKMKEKGDIPEGYSVSREKKERFSLILESASTNQTSMYLCASSTSGTGGSYEQYFGPGTRLTVT.

DNA of the CDR3: TGTGCCAGCAGTGGGGGACTAGCGGGACTCGAGCAGTACTTC. Translation: CASSGGLAGLEQYF. The genes are TRBV2 and TRBJ2-7; 13 bases agree with TRBD2. Germline values: CDR1 SNHLY, CDR2 FYNNEI. J lost 6 bases, V lost 4 bases, and 3 bases had no gene match. CDR3 size: 14 residues.

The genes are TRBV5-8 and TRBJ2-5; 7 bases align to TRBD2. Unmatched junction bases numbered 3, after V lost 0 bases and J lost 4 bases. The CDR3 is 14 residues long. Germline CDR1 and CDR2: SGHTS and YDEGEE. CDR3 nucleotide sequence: TGTGCCAGCAGCTTGGGCGGGAGCTTAGAGACCCAGTACTTC. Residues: CASSLGGSLETQYF.

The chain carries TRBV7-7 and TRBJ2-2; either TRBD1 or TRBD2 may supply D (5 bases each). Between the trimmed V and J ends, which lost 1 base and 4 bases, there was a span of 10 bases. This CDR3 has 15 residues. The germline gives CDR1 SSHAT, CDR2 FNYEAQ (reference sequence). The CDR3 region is CASSLGPGSTGELFF. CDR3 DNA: TGTGCCAGCAGCTTAGGCCCAGGGAGCACCGGGGAGCTGTTTTTT.

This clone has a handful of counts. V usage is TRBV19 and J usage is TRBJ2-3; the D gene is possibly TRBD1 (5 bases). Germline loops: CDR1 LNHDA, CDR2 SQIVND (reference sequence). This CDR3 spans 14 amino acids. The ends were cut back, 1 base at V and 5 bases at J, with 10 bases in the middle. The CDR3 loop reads CASSIGQGRDTQYF. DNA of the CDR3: TGTGCCAGTAGTATAGGGCAGGGAAGAGATACGCAGTATTTT.

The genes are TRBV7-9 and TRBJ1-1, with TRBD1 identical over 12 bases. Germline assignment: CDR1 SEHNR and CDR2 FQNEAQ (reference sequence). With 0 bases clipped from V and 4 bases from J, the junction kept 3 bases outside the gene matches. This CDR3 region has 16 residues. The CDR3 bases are TGTGCCAGCAGCTTAGCGGGGACAGGGGGCTTCACTGAAGCTTTCTTT. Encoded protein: CASSLAGTGGFTEAFF.

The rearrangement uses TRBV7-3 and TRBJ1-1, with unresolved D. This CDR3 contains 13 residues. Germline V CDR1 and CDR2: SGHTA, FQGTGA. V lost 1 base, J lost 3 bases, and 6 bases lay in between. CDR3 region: CASSLNRDTEAFF. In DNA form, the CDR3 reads TGTGCCAGCAGCTTAAACCGGGACACTGAAGCTTTCTTT.

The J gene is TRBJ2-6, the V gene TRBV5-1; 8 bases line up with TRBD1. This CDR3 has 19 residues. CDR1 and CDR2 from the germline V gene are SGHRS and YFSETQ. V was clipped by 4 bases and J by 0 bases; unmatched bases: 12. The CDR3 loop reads CASSTTGAPTDSGANVLTF. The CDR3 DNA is TGCGCCAGCAGCACGACAGGGGCCCCTACCGACTCTGGGGCCAACGTCCTGACTTTC.

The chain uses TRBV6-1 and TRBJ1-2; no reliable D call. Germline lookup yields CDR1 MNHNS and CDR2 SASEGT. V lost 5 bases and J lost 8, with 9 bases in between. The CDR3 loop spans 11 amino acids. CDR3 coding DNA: TGTGCCAGCAGTTACGGCCACGGCTACACCTTC. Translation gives CASSYGHGYTF.

The CDR3 loop reads CSPYRYEQYF. CDR3 nucleotide sequence: TGCAGTCCGTACAGATACGAGCAGTACTTC. The rearrangement joins TRBV20-1 to TRBJ2-7, with D unclear. Germline CDR1 DFQATT, CDR2 SNEGSKA (reference sequence). The CDR3 covers 10 residues. V lost 8 bases, J lost 4 bases, and 9 bases lay in between.

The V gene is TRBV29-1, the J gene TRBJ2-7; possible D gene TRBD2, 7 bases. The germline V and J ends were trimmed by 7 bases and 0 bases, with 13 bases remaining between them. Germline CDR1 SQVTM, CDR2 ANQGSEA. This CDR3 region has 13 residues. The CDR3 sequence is CSALGGGSYEQYF. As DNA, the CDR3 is TGCAGCGCTCTAGGGGGGGGCTCCTACGAGCAGTACTTC.

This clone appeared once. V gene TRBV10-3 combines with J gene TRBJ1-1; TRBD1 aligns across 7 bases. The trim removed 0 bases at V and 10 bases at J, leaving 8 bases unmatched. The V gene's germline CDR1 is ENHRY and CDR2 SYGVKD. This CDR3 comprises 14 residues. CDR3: CAISESIGRGLAFF. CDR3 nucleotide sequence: TGTGCCATCAGTGAGTCGATAGGTAGGGGGCTAGCTTTCTTT.

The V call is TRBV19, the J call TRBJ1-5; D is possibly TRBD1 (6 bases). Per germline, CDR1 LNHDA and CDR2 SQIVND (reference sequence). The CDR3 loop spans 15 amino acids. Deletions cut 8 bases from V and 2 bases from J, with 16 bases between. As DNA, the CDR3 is TGTGCCAGTTCAACAGGGCGTGTGGGCAATCAGCCCCAGCATTTT. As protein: CASSTGRVGNQPQHF.

The CDR3 DNA reads as TGTGCCAGCAGCCGTCCCTCGGGGGTCCCCTCCTACGAGCAGTACTTC. Protein sequence: CASSRPSGVPSYEQYF. The V call is TRBV7-6, the J call TRBJ2-7, with a tentative D call TRBD2 (6 bases). Germline V lookup: CDR1 SGHVS, CDR2 FNYEAQ. CDR3 length: 16 amino acids. The ends were cut back, 5 bases at V and 0 bases at J, with 17 bases in the middle.

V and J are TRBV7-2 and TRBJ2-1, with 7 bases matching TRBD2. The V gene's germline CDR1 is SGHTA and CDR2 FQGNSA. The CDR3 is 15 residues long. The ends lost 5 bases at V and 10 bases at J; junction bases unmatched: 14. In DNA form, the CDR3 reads TGTGCCAGCAGCCTCCCTACGGGCCAGCGGGGCGAGCAGTTCTTC. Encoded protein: CASSLPTGQRGEQFF.

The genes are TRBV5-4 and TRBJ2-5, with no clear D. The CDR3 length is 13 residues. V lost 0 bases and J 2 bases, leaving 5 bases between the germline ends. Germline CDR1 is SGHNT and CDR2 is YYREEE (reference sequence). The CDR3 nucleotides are TGTGCCAGCAGCTTGGTCCAGCAAGAGACCCAGTACTTC. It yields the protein CASSLVQQETQYF.

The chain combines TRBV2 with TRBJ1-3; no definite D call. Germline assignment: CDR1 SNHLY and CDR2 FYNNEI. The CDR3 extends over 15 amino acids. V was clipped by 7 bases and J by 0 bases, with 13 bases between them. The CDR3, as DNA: TGTGCCAGCATGACGATAGTGAGCTCTGGAAACACCATATATTTT. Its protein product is CASMTIVSSGNTIYF.

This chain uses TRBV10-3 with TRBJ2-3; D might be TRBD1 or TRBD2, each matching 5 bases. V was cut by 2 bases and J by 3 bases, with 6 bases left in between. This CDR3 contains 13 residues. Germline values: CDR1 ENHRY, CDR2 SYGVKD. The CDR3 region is CAISEGGTDTQYF. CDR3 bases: TGTGCCATCAGTGAGGGGGGTACAGATACGCAGTATTTT.

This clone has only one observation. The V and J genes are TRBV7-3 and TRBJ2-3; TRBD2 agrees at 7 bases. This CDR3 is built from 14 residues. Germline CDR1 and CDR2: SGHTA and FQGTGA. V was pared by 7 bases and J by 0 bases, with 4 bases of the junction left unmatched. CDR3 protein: CASKLAPSTDTQYF. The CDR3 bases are TGTGCCAGCAAACTAGCGCCTAGCACAGATACGCAGTATTTT. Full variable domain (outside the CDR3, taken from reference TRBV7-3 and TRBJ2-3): GAGVSQTPSNKVTEKGKYVELRCDPISGHTALYWYRQSLGQGPEFLIYFQGTGAADDSGLPNDRFFAVRPEGSVSTLKIQRTERGDSAVYLCASKLAPSTDTQYFGPGTRLTVL.

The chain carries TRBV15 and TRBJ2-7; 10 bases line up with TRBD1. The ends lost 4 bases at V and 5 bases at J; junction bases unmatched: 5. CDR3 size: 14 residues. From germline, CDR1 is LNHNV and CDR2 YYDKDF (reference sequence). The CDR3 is CATSTGTGADEQYF. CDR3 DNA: TGTGCCACCAGCACCGGGACAGGGGCCGACGAGCAGTACTTC.

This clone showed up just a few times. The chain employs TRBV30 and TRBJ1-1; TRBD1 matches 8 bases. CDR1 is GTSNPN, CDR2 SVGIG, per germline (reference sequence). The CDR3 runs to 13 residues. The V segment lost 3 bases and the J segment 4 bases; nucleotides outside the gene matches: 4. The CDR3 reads CAWSLQGGTEAFF. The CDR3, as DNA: TGTGCCTGGAGCCTACAGGGGGGCACTGAAGCTTTCTTT.

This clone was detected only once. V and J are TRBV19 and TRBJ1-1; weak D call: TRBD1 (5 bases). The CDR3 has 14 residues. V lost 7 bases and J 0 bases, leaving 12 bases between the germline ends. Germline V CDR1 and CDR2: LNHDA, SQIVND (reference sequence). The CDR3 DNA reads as TGTGCCAGTAACCCAGGGCAGGTGAACACTGAAGCTTTCTTT. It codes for CASNPGQVNTEAFF.

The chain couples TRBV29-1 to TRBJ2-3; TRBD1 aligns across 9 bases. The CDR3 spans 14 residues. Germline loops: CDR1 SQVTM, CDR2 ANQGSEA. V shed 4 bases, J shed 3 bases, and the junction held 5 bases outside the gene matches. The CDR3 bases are TGCAGCGTTGTGGGGACAGGGATAACAGATACGCAGTATTTT. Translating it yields CSVVGTGITDTQYF.

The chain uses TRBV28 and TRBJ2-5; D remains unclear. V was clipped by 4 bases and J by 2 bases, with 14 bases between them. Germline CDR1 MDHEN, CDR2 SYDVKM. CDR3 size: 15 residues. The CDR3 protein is CASSSTLESQETQYF. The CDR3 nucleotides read TGTGCCAGCAGTTCCACACTTGAGTCTCAAGAGACCCAGTACTTC.

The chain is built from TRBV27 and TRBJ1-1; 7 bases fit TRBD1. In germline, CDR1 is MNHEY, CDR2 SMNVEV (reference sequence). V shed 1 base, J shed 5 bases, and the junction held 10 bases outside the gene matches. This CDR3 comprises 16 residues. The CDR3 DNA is TGTGCCAGCAGTTTATTATCCGCAGGGGGTTATACTGAAGCTTTCTTT. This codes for CASSLLSAGGYTEAFF.

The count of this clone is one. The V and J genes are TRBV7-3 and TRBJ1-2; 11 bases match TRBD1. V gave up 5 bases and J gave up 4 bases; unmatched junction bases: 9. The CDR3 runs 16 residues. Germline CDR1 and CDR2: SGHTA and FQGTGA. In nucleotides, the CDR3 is TGTGCCAGCAGCCCCGCCGGGACAGGGGGTGGCTATGGCTACACCTTC. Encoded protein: CASSPAGTGGGYGYTF.

The chain's CDR3 is CASSESGMEETQYF. The CDR3 DNA reads TGCGCCAGCAGTGAGTCGGGGATGGAGGAGACCCAGTACTTC. V gene TRBV10-1 combines with J gene TRBJ2-5; D remains unclear. V dropped 0 bases and J dropped 5 bases, with 10 bases sitting between them. Germline V gene sequence: CDR1 WNHNN, CDR2 SYGVQD (reference sequence). The CDR3 length is 14 residues.